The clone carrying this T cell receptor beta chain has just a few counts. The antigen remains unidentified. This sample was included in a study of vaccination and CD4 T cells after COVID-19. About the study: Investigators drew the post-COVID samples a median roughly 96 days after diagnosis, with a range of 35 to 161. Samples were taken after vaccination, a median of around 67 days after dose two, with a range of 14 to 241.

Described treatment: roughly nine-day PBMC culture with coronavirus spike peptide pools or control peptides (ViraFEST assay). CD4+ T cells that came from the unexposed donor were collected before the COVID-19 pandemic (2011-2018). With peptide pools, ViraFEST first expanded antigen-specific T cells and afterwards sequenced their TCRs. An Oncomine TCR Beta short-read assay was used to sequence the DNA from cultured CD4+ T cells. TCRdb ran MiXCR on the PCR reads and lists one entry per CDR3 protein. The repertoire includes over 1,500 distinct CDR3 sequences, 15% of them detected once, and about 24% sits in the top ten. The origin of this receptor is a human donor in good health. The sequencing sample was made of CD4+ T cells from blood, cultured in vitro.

DNA of the CDR3: TGTGCCAGCACCATGTACGACGATAATTCACCCCTCCACTTT. Its protein is CASTMYDDNSPLHF. The chain uses TRBV5-5 and TRBJ1-6; D not resolved. Germline-derived CDR1 and CDR2 are SGHKS and YYEKEE (reference sequence). The ends were cut back, 6 bases at V and 5 bases at J, with 12 bases in the middle. CDR3 length: 14 residues.